Listed below are T cell receptor beta chains from one sample, sequenced in a study of OX40 agonist ivuxolimab in advanced cancers. Repertoires were generated with immunoSEQ multiplex PCR, while TCRdb's copy carries only in-frame clones and drops some. The data contain about 22,000 clones, roughly 90% of them singletons. The material was CD4+ or CD8+ T cells sorted from blood, obtained in a trial of the OX40 agonist ivuxolimab. The receptors here all came from an adult with an advanced solid tumor such as melanoma, head and neck, liver or kidney cancer. Both conserved end residues are part of each CDR3. D genes are given only for firm matches.

>TRBJ1-2|TRBV9|.
CASSVRPGAYTF
TGTGCCAGCAGCGTCCGACCCGGGGCCTACACCTTC
>TRBJ1-4|TRBV18|.
CASSPPSTNEKLFF
TGTGCCAGCTCACCTCCCTCAACTAATGAAAAACTGTTTTTT
>TRBJ1-2|TRBV7-2|.
CASSLGKHYYGYTF
TGTGCCAGCAGCTTGGGCAAGCACTACTATGGCTACACCTTC
>TRBJ2-7|TRBV11-2|.
CASSLALGEQYF
TGTGCCAGCAGCTTAGCCCTCGGCGAGCAGTACTTC
>TRBJ2-2|TRBV5-5|.
CASSLVTGWAGELFF
TGTGCCAGCAGCTTGGTCACAGGGTGGGCCGGGGAGCTGTTTTTT
>TRBJ2-1|TRBV10-3|TRBD2
CAISESKVLAEIEQFF
TGTGCCATCAGTGAGTCGAAGGTACTAGCGGAGATTGAGCAGTTCTTC
>TRBJ2-3|TRBV18|.
CASSPQADTQYF
TGTGCCAGCTCACCACAGGCAGATACGCAGTATTTT
>TRBJ2-1|TRBV10-1|.
CASSDFGQGTDEQFF
TGCGCCAGCAGTGATTTTGGGCAGGGAACGGATGAGCAGTTCTTC
>TRBJ2-5|TRBV28|.
CASSSLGGSGETQYF
TGTGCCAGCAGCTCTCTCGGGGGCTCTGGGGAGACCCAGTACTTC
>TRBJ1-5|TRBV6-6|.
CASSYGGENQPQHF
TGTGCCAGCAGTTACGGGGGAGAGAATCAGCCCCAGCATTTT